This T cell receptor beta chain comes out of a study of molecular identifiers for immune sequencing clone quantification. Study information: For replicates, RNA isolated from around 20,000 or 99,000 naive CD8 cells was divided into five portions, of which four were sequenced.

TCRdb re-called the PCR reads through MiXCR, storing one row per CDR3 protein. The sample contains about 640,000 distinct CDR3 sequences, 15% to 20% of which appear only once. This clonotype came up many times. No antigen is known for it. Trimming took off 0 bases at V and 3 bases at J, with 11 bases between the two ends. CDR1 MDHEN and CDR2 SYDVKM come from the germline V gene. The CDR3 sequence is 15 residues long. General study points: Clones exceeding 20 RNA copies carried over 97% of effector molecules but under 1% of naive-cell molecules. Spiked Jurkat TCR RNA equivalent to one cell reportedly surfaced among approximately 990,000 naive cells.

J is TRBJ2-5 and V is TRBV28; no reliable D call. What was sequenced was naive CD8+ T cells from blood, with Jurkat cell RNA spiked in. The subset is: FACS-sorted CD8+CD4-CCR7+CD45RA+ naive T cells. The origin of this receptor is a human donor in good health. Some libraries in this study had Jurkat cell RNA spiked in. The CDR3 protein is CASSLWFTPKETQYF. The CDR3, as DNA: TGTGCCAGCAGTTTATGGTTCACCCCCAAAGAGACCCAGTACTTC.